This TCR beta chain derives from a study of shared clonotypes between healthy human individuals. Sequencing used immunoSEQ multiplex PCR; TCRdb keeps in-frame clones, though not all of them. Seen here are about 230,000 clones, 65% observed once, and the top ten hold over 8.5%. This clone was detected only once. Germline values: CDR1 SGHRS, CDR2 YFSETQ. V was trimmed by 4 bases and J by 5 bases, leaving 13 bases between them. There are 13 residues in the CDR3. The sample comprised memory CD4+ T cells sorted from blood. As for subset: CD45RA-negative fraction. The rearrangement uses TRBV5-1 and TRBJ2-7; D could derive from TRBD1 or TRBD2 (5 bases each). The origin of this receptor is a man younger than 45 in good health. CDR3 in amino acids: CASSEGTRNEQYF. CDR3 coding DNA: TGCGCCAGCAGCGAGGGGACGAGGAACGAGCAGTACTTC.